The rows below give T cell receptor beta chains drawn from one sample of a study of blood T cell repertoires in COVID-19. Data came from immunoSEQ multiplex PCR; TCRdb stores just in-frame clones and leaves some out. The sample lists 250,000 to 300,000 clones; 91% were seen once. Sequenced sample: PBMCs or T cells enriched from blood (not recorded which). Every receptor here comes from a human donor in a cohort exposed to, infected with or recovered from COVID-19 (not recorded which). The donor label of this sample is uncertain. CDR3s leave out the opening cysteine and the closing phenylalanine or tryptophan.

v_call	j_call	cdr3_aa
TRBV18	TRBJ2-2	ASSPGQVTGELF
TRBV6-1	TRBJ2-2	ASSDGLGGTGELF
TRBV29-1	TRBJ1-1	SAVQGSNTEAF
TRBV11-1	TRBJ1-2	ASSFDRGYGYT
TRBV5-1	TRBJ2-2	ASSSVQGAGELF
TRBV27	TRBJ1-2	ASRSSGLLGGYT
TRBV5-1	TRBJ2-5	ASSPEGETQY
TRBV3-1/TRBV3-2	TRBJ1-6	ASSQGGGQSSYNSPLH
TRBV2	TRBJ2-7	ASSEADRASYEQY
TRBV27	TRBJ2-1	ATGGDRGNEQF
TRBV28	TRBJ1-4	ASRISWGQGSEKLF
TRBV6-5	TRBJ2-7	ASISGTGGFGQY
TRBV9	TRBJ2-2	ASSPDRDTTGELF
TRBV7-9	TRBJ2-7	ASRAKGQPSYEQY
TRBV2	TRBJ2-7	ASSGEDWYDEQY
TRBV7-2	TRBJ2-3	ASSARVVYTDTQY
TRBV3-1/TRBV3-2	TRBJ2-7	ASSQESRRNEQY
TRBV24-1	TRBJ1-1	ATSDLESAF
TRBV18	TRBJ2-1	ASSRPGGYEQF
TRBV5-1	TRBJ2-1	ASSLQGGAKREQF
TRBV2	TRBJ1-1	ASRTVNTEAF
TRBV5-1	TRBJ2-1	ASSFTSDRGSYNEQF
TRBV6-8	TRBJ2-7	ASSRGLAALQTYEQY
TRBV28	TRBJ1-5	ASSLRDFYSNQPQH
TRBV5-1	TRBJ2-2	ASRVDRNTGELF
TRBV11-2	TRBJ1-5	ASSFKQGYQPQH
TRBV7-8	TRBJ2-3	ASSSPSGGVTDTQY
TRBV3-1/TRBV3-2	TRBJ2-7	ASSGRGRRQY
TRBV4-3	TRBJ2-3	ASSHGRVGGATDTQY
TRBV13	TRBJ2-2	ASSGVAGELF
TRBV11-1	TRBJ1-1	ASSQARGTGAF
TRBV7-9	TRBJ2-5	ASSTDRAIPPETQY
TRBV6-5	TRBJ1-5	ASSSTENQPQH
TRBV6-1	TRBJ1-1	ASSAGDRGGGTEAF
TRBV15	TRBJ1-2	ATRKTGGEGYT
TRBV5-1	TRBJ2-7	ARITGFEGYEQY
TRBV7-9	TRBJ1-1	ASSLELGPVNTEAF
TRBV7-8	TRBJ1-3	ASSLRQGAGNTIY
TRBV12-5	TRBJ2-2	ASGLVIAANTGELF
TRBV27	TRBJ2-7	ASSMLAGDTYEQY
TRBV3-1/TRBV3-2	TRBJ2-7	ASSPGVSYEQY
TRBV9	TRBJ1-2	ASSVMRDSPSYGYT
TRBV9	TRBJ2-1	ASSDWSSYNEQF
TRBV7-9	TRBJ1-4	ASSLGTGEKLF
TRBV11-3	TRBJ2-1	ASSVRGNEQF
TRBV5-1	TRBJ1-1	ASSFPREPTEAF
TRBV6-5	TRBJ1-1	ASSPIGRIEAF
TRBV15	TRBJ2-7	ATSTDRGTDEQY